This TCR beta chain was documented in a study of cytomegalovirus exposure and HLA in healthy donors. The V and J ends lost 0 bases and 1 base respectively, with 6 bases between them. The CDR3 has 15 amino acids. Germline V lookup: CDR1 MNHNS, CDR2 SASEGT. This clone appeared a few times. Its antigen remains unknown. PCR used 60 Vbeta primers and 13 Jbeta primers. Produced via immunoSEQ multiplex PCR; TCRdb's table is partial and in-frame only. The table lists roughly 120,000 clones, 70% to 85% of them singletons. Overall study findings and caveats: The authors listed approximately 150 TCR beta chains as cytomegalovirus-associated.

The chain carries TRBV6-1 and TRBJ2-2; TRBD1 is a possible D gene (5 bases). The sequence was obtained from a human donor in good health. Sequences were obtained from PBMCs. This CDR3 reads CASSEAQGNTGELFF. DNA of the CDR3: TGTGCCAGCAGTGAAGCGCAGGGGAACACCGGGGAGCTGTTTTTT.